This TCR beta chain was documented in a study of T-cell memory formation after mild COVID-19 (dated by TCRdb to about 2021). Regarding the study in general: Most TCR sequence clusters were specific to one of the two donors. T-cell clones expanding and contracting after mild COVID-19 in a couple of donors were tracked by longitudinal TCRalpha and TCRbeta repertoire sequencing. Two young, previously healthy adult volunteers made up the cohort, one male and one female. The investigation overall reported the following: Clones contracting from day 15 to 85 had balanced CD4/CD8 phenotypes, while a second wave expanding from day 15 to 37 was biased towards CD4+. Some responding clones were found in pre-infection memory, which suggests that pre-existing cross-reactive memory T cells took part in the SARS-CoV-2 response. SARS-CoV-2 specificity was not confirmed for the second-wave clones peaking on day 37. Only a couple of mild cases were covered in the study, and larger cohorts including severe cases with pre-infection samples were considered necessary. Contracting CD4+ clones were found mainly in CM and EM memory subsets, while CD8+ clones were enriched in EMRA.

Concerning this clonotype: No antigen is known for it. No much larger clone exists at a distance of one base, and base qualities are not known.

These reads were obtained on an Illumina NovaSeq 6000. Using 5'RACE with constant-segment primers, TCRalpha and TCRbeta cDNA libraries were constructed, with sample barcodes and unique molecular identifiers added in the process. Trizol reagent was used to extract RNA from every sample. Libraries were amplified in two PCR steps, with a second sample barcode and Illumina TruSeq adapters added in the second step. Sequencing of libraries was performed on an Illumina NovaSeq with 2 x 150 bp paired-end reads. From the authors' description of their analysis: Demultiplexing of reads and collapsing into UMI-guided consensus sequences were performed with migec v1.2.7. Using mixcr v2.1.11, UMI consensuses were aligned to TRA and TRB V and J templates and then assembled into clonotypes. A clonotype was counted as expanded or contracted only when both edgeR and NoisET called the clonotype significant, with the noise models trained on biological replicates. For edgeR calls, the thresholds were a false discovery rate-adjusted p below 0.01 and a log2 fold-change of 1. As an exploratory analysis of dynamics, max-normalized trajectories of the 1000 most abundant clonotypes were examined by PCA with hierarchical clustering. The CD4 or CD8 phenotype of responding clones was assigned using the separately sequenced CD4+ and CD8+ repertoires. TCRdb trimmed public reads at Q25 via fastp, called clones via MiXCR and kept in-frame beta chains. Every distinct CDR3 protein forms one entry, paired with its most common genes and DNA. The V and J calls were not made by the authors but by TCRdb's processing. A total of fewer than 700,000 distinct CDR3 sequences appear in this sample, about 20% of them only once. The ten largest account for approximately 12% of the sample.

Ficoll-Paque density gradient centrifugation was the method used to isolate PBMCs. The sequence was collected from an adult woman who had mild COVID-19 (a few samples of this study predate the infection). The sample titles of this study are shuffled in the database, so cell type and time point are left out; the donor was told from shared clones. What was sequenced was PBMCs or a T cell subset sorted from them (not recorded which).

The CDR3 region: CASSFHRAGGTDTQYF. The nucleotide sequence reads as follows: TGTGCCAGCAGCTTCCATCGAGCGGGAGGAACAGATACGCAGTATTTT. Here the chain combines TRBV3-1 and TRBJ2-3, with 9 middle bases fitting TRBD2. Clipping removes 5 bases from V and 3 bases from J, with 9 as the unmatched junction base count. Counted from cysteine to phenylalanine, this CDR3 has 16 amino acids. Kept here is only the CDR3 DNA, which spans 48 bases and is read in frame from base 1. For CDR1 and CDR2, the germline V gene (reference sequence) lists LGHDT and YNNKEL.